This TCR beta chain was captured by sequencing in a study of molecular identifiers for immune sequencing clone quantification. The CDR3 length is 11 residues. Trimming took 4 bases from V and 8 from J, leaving 8 bases between them. Germline V CDR1 and CDR2: SGHTA, FQGNSA. A note on this clonotype: The antigen remains unidentified.

General study findings and limits: Because of identical TCR molecules sharing a barcode, sizes of highly expanded clones could be underestimated.

TCRdb re-derived calls from the PCR reads in MiXCR, one entry per CDR3 protein. Altogether a few hundred thousand distinct CDR3 sequences are present, roughly 26% being singletons, with the ten largest covering around 0.76%. This chain connects TRBV7-2 to TRBJ1-2; D remains ambiguous. Sequenced input: naive CD8+ T cells from blood, with Jurkat cell RNA spiked in. Subset reported: FACS-sorted CD8+CD4-CCR7+CD45RA+ naive T cells. The clonotype was recovered from a human donor in good health. Some libraries in this study had Jurkat cell RNA spiked in. CDR3 amino acids: CASSYFNGYTF. The CDR3 DNA sequence: TGTGCCAGCAGCTACTTTAACGGCTACACCTTC.